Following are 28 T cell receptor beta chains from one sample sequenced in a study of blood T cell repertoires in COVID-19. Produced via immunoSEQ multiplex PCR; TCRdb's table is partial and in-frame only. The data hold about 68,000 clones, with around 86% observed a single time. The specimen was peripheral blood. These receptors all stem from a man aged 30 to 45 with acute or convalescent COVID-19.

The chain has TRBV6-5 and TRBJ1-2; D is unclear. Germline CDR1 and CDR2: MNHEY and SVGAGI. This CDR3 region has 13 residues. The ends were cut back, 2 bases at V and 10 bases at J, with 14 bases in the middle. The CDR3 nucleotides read TGTGCCAGCAGTTACGAGAGACGCGGCAACTACACCTTC. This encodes CASSYERRGNYTF.

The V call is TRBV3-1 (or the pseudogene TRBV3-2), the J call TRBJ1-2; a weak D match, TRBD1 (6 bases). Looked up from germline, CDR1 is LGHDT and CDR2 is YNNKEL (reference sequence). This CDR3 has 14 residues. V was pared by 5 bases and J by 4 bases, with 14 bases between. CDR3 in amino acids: CASSFRTDRYGYTF. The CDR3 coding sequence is TGTGCCAGCAGCTTTCGGACAGATCGCTATGGCTACACCTTC.

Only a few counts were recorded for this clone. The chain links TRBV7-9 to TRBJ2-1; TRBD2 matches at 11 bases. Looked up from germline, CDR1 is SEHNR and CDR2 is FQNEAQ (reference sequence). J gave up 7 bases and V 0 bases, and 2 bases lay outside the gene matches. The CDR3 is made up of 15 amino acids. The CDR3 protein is CASSLAVAGGNEQFF. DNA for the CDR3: TGTGCCAGCAGCTTAGCGGTAGCGGGAGGGAATGAGCAGTTCTTC. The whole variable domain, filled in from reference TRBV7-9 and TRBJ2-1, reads DTGVSQNPRHKITKRGQNVTFRCDPISEHNRLYWYRQTLGQGPEFLTYFQNEAQLEKSRLLSDRFSAERPKGSFSTLEIQRTEQGDSAMYLCASSLAVAGGNEQFFGPGTRLTVL.

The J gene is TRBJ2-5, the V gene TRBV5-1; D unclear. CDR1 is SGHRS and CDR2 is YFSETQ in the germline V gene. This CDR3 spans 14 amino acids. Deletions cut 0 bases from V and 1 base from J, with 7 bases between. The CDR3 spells CASSLEHSQETQYF. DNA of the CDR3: TGCGCCAGCAGCTTGGAACACAGCCAAGAGACCCAGTACTTC. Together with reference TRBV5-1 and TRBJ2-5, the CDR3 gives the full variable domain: KAGVTQTPRYLIKTRGQQVTLSCSPISGHRSVSWYQQTPGQGLQFLFEYFSETQRNKGNFPGRFSGRQFSNSRSEMNVSTLELGDSALYLCASSLEHSQETQYFGPGTRLLVL.

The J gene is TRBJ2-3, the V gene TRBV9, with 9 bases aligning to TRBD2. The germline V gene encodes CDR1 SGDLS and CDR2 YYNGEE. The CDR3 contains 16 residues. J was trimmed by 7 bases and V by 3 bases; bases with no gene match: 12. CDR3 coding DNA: TGTGCCAGCAGCGCTCTTGGTAGCGGGAGTCACAATACGCAGTATTTT. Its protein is CASSALGSGSHNTQYF.

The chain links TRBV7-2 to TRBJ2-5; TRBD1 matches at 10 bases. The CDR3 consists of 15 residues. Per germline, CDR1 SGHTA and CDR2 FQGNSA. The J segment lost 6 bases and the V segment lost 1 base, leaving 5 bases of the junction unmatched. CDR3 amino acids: CASSLGGTGVKTQYF. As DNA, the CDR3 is TGTGCCAGCAGCTTAGGGGGGACAGGGGTAAAGACCCAGTACTTC. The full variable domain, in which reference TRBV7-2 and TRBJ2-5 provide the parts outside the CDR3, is GAGVSQSPSNKVTEKGKDVELRCDPISGHTALYWYRQSLGQGLEFLIYFQGNSAPDKSGLPSDRFSAERTGGSVSTLTIQRTQQEDSAVYLCASSLGGTGVKTQYFGPGTRLLVL.

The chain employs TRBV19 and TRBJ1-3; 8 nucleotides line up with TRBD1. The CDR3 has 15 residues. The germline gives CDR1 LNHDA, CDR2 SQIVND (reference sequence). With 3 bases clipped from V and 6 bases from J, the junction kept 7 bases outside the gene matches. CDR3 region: CASSIGQGRTNTIYF. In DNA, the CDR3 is TGTGCCAGTAGTATTGGACAGGGTCGGACAAACACCATATATTTT.

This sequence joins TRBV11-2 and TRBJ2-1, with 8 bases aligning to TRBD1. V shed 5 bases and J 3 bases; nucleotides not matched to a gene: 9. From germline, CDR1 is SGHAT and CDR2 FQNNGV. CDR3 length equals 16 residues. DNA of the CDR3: TGTGCCAGCAGCCGGCAGGGGGCGTGGGGCTACAATGAGCAGTTCTTC. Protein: CASSRQGAWGYNEQFF. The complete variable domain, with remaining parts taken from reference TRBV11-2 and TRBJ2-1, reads EAGVAQSPRYKIIEKRQSVAFWCNPISGHATLYWYQQILGQGPKLLIQFQNNGVVDDSQLPKDRFSAERLKGVDSTLKIQPAKLEDSAVYLCASSRQGAWGYNEQFFGPGTRLTVL.

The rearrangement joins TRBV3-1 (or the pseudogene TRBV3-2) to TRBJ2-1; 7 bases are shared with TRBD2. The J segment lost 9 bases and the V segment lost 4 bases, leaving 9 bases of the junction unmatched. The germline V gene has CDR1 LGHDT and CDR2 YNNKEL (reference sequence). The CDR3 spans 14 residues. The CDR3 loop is CASSPRLRESEQFF. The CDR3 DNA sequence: TGTGCCAGCAGCCCAAGATTGCGGGAGAGTGAGCAGTTCTTC.

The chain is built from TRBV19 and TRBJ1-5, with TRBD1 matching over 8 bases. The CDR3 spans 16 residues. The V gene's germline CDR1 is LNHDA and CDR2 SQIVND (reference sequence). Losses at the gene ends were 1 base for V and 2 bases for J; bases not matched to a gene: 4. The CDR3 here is CASSIGQGLRNQPQHF. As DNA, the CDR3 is TGTGCCAGTAGTATAGGACAGGGGCTCCGCAATCAGCCCCAGCATTTT.

The CDR3 region is CASSFGQARGNTIYF. The CDR3 DNA is TGTGCCAGCAGTTTCGGTCAAGCCAGGGGAAACACCATATATTTT. The J gene is TRBJ1-3, the V gene TRBV28, with D unresolved. Looked up from germline, CDR1 is MDHEN and CDR2 is SYDVKM. The V and J ends lost 3 bases and 4 bases respectively, with 13 bases between them. The CDR3 length is 15 residues.

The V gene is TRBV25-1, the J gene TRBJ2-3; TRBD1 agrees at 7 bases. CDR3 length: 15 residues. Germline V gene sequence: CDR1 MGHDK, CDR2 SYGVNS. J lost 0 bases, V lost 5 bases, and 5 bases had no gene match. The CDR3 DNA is TGTGCCAGCAGTTCCACAGGGGCGAGCACAGATACGCAGTATTTT. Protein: CASSSTGASTDTQYF. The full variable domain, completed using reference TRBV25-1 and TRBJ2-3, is EADIYQTPRYLVIGTGKKITLECSQTMGHDKMYWYQQDPGMELHLIHYSYGVNSTEKGDLSSESTVSRIRTEHFPLTLESARPSHTSQYLCASSSTGASTDTQYFGPGTRLTVL.

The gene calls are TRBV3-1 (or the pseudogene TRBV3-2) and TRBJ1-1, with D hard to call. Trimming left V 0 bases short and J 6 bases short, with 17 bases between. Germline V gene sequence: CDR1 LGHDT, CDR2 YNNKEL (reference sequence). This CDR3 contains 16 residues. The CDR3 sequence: CASSQDYFGRWPEAFF. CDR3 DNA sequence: TGTGCCAGCAGCCAAGATTACTTCGGCAGGTGGCCTGAAGCTTTCTTT.

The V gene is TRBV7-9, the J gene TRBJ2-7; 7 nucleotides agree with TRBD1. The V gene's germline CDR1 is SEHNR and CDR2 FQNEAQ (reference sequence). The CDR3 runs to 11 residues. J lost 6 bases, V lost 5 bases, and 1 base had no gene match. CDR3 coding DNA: TGTGCCAGCAGCCACAGGGGCGAGCAGTACTTC. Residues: CASSHRGEQYF.

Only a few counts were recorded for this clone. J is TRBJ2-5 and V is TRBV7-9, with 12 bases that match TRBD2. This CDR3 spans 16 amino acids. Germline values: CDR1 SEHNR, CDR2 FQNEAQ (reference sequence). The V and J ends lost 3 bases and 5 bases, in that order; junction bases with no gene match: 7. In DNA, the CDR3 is TGTGCCAGCAGCTTCAGCGGACTAGCGGGAAGGGAGACCCAGTACTTC. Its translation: CASSFSGLAGRETQYF.

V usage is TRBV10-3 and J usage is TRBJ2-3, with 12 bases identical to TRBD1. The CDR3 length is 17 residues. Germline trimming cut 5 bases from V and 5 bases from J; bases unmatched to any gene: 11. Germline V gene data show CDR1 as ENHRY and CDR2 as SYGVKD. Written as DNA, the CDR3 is TGTGCCATCAGTTCTCGACCGGGACAGGGGGCAGGAGATACGCAGTATTTT. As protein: CAISSRPGQGAGDTQYF.

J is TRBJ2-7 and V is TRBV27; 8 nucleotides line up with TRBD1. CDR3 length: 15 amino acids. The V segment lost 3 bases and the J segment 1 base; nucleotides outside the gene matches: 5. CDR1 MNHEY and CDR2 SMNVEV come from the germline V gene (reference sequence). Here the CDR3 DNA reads TGTGCCAGCAGTTTGCAGGGGGCGCGATCCTACGAGCAGTACTTC. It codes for CASSLQGARSYEQYF.

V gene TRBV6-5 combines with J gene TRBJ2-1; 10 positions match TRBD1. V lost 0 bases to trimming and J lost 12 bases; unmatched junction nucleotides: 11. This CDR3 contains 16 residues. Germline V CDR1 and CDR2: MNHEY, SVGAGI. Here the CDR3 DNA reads TGTGCCAGCAGTTACTCGACCCTCGGGACAGGGGTAAGGCAGTTCTTC. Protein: CASSYSTLGTGVRQFF.

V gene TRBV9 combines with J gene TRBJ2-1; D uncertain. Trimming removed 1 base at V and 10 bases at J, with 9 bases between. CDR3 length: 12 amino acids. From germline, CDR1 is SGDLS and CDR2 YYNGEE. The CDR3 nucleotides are TGTGCCAGCAGCGTACTGGCCACCGAGCAGTTCTTC. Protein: CASSVLATEQFF.

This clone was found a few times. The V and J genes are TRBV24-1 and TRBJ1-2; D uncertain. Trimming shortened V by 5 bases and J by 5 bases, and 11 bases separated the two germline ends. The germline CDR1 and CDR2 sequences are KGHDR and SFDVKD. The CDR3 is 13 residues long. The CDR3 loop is CATSATSEYGYTF. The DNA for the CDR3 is TGTGCCACCAGTGCCACTAGTGAATATGGCTACACCTTC.

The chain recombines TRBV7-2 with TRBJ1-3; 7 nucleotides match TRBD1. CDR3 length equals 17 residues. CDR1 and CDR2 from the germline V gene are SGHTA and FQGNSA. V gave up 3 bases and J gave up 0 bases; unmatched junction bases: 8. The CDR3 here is CASSFAFTGASGNTIYF. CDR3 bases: TGTGCCAGCAGCTTCGCCTTTACAGGGGCCTCTGGAAACACCATATATTTT.

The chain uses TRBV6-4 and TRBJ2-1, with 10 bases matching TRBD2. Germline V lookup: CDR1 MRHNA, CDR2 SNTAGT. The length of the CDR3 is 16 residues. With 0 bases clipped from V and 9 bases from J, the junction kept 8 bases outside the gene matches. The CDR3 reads CASSDSPSGRLGEQFF. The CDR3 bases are TGTGCCAGCAGTGACTCTCCTAGCGGGAGATTGGGTGAGCAGTTCTTC.

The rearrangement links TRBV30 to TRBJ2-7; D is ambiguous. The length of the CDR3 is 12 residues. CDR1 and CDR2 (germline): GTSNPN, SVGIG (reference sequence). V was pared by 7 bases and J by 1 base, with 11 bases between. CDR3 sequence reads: CASRVDSYEQYF. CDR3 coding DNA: TGTGCCTCCCGGGTCGATTCCTACGAGCAGTACTTC.

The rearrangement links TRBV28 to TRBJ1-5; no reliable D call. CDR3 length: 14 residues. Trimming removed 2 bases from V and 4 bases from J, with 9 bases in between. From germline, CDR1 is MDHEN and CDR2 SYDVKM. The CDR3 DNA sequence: TGTGCCAGCAGTTTAGCTACGGGGAATCAGCCCCAGCATTTT. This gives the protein CASSLATGNQPQHF.

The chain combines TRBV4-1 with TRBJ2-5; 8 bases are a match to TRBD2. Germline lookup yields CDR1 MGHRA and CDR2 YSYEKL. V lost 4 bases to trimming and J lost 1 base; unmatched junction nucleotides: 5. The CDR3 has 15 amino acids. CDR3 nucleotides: TGCGCCAGCAGCCGCCTCACTAGCGGCCAAGAGACCCAGTACTTC. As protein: CASSRLTSGQETQYF.

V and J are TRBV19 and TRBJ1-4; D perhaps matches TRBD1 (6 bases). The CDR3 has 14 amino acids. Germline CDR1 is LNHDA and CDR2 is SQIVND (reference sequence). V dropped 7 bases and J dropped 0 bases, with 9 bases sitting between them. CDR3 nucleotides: TGTGCCAGTAAGAGGACAGCAACTAATGAAAAACTGTTTTTT. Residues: CASKRTATNEKLFF. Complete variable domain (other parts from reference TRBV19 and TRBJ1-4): DGGITQSPKYLFRKEGQNVTLSCEQNLNHDAMYWYRQDPGQGLRLIYYSQIVNDFQKGDIAEGYSVSREKKESFPLTVTSAQKNPTAFYLCASKRTATNEKLFFGSGTQLSVL.

For the CDR3, the DNA is TGTGCCAGCAGTCGGCTGGGGAGAGAGCAGTTCTTC. It translates to CASSRLGREQFF. The chain has TRBV14 and TRBJ2-1, with TRBD2 as a possible D gene (5 bases). In germline, CDR1 is SGHDN, CDR2 FVKESK. The V gene lost 6 bases and the J gene lost 10 bases, with 13 bases spanning the gap. The CDR3 spans 12 residues.

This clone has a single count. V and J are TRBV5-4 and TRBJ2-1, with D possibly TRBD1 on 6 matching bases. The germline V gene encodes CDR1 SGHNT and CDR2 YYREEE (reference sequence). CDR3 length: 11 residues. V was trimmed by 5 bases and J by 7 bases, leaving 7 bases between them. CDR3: CASRRGNEQFF. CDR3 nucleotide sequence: TGTGCCAGCAGAAGGGGGAATGAGCAGTTCTTC.